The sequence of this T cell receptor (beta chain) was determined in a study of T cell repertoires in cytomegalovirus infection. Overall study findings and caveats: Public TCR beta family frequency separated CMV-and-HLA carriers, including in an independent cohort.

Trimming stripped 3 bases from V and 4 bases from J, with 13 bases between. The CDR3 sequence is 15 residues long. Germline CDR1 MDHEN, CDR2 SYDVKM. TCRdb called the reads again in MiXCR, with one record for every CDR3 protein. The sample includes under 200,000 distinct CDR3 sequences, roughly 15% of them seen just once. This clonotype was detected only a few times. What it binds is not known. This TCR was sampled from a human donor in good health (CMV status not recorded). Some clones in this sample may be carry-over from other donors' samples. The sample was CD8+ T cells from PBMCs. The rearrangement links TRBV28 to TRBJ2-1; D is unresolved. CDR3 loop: CASSFRPSGYNEQFF. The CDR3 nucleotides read TGTGCCAGCAGTTTTCGCCCTAGTGGATACAATGAGCAGTTCTTC.